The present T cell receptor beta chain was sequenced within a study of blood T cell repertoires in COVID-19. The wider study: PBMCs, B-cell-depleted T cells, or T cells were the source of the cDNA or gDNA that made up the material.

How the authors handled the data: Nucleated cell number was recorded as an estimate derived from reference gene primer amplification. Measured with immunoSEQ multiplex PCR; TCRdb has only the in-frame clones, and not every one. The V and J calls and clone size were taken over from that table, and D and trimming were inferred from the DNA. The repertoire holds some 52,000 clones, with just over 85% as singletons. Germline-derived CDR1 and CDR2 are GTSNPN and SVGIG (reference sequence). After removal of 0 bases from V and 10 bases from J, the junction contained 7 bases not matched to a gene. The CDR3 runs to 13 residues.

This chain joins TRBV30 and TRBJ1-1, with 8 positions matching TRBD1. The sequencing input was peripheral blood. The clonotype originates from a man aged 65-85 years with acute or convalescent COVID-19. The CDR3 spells CAWSVQGGQLAFF. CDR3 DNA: TGTGCCTGGAGTGTACAGGGGGGCCAGTTAGCTTTCTTT.